The rows below give T cell receptor beta chains drawn from one sample of a study of blood T cell repertoires in COVID-19. The repertoire was sequenced with immunoSEQ multiplex PCR; TCRdb's copy has only in-frame clones and lacks some. This table holds 65,000 to 90,000 clones, approximately 83% found once. The source material was peripheral blood. Receptors were obtained from an older woman with acute or convalescent COVID-19. Each CDR3 is given with its conserved first and last residue. A D gene is named only where the DNA matches it firmly. Some rows have no size entry. The others give once, few or many, or a class for an expanded clone.

TRBV18	TRBJ1-5	NA	NA	17	TGTGCCAGCTCACCAGCCAGGGGCGTGGGTAGCAATCAGCCCCAGCATTTT	CASSPARGVGSNQPQHF
TRBV6-6	TRBJ2-2	NA	NA	11	TGTGCCGCCTACGGGTTCGGGGAGCTGTTTTTT	CAAYGFGELFF
TRBV5-4	TRBJ2-2	TRBD2	few	16	TGTGCCAGCAGCTTGGAAGCGGGGGGGCCTAACGGGGAGCTGTTTTTT	CASSLEAGGPNGELFF
TRBV6-5	TRBJ1-2	TRBD1	few	12	TGTGCCAGCAAGTACAGGGGAGGTGGCTACACCTTC	CASKYRGGGYTF
TRBV3-1/TRBV3-2	TRBJ1-2	NA	NA	13	TGTGCCAGCAGCCCTGACCCACCTAGTGGCTACACCTTC	CASSPDPPSGYTF
TRBV6-6	TRBJ2-2	TRBD2	once	13	TGTGCCAGCAGTTACGGGGGGGCCGGGGAGCTGTTTTTT	CASSYGGAGELFF
TRBV5-1	TRBJ1-6	NA	NA	15	TGCGCCAGCAGCTTGGTGGTAGGGGGTAATTCACCCCTCCACTTT	CASSLVVGGNSPLHF
TRBV28	TRBJ1-2	NA	NA	12	TGTGCCATACAGACAGCTAACTATGGCTACACCTTC	CAIQTANYGYTF
TRBV9	TRBJ1-2	TRBD1	few	17	TGTGCCAGCAGCTCAACCCCGGGACAGGGGGGTAACTATGGCTACACCTTC	CASSSTPGQGGNYGYTF
TRBV18	TRBJ2-5	TRBD1	once	15	TGTGCCAGCTCAAAGGGACAGGGTATGAGAGAGACCCAGTACTTC	CASSKGQGMRETQYF
TRBV19	TRBJ1-2	TRBD1	NA	14	TGTGCCAGTAGTCCGACAGGGTCGAAGCGAGGCTACACCTTC	CASSPTGSKRGYTF
TRBV9	TRBJ2-7	TRBD2	NA	14	TGTGCCAGCAGCTCTCACCCTCGGGGGGGCGAGCAGTACTTC	CASSSHPRGGEQYF
TRBV18	TRBJ2-1	NA	NA	13	TGTGCCAGCTCACCAGTGCCGGTTAGTGAGCAGTTCTTC	CASSPVPVSEQFF
TRBV2	TRBJ2-5	TRBD1	NA	14	TGTGCCAGCAGTGCCGGGACAGGGGGGGAGACCCAGTACTTC	CASSAGTGGETQYF
TRBV6-1	TRBJ1-1	TRBD1	NA	16	TGTGCCAGCAGTGACGGGACAGGGAGTAGGGACACTGAAGCTTTCTTT	CASSDGTGSRDTEAFF
TRBV30	TRBJ1-1	NA	many	14	TGTGCCTGCAAGAGACAGGAGATGAACACTGAAGCTTTCTTT	CACKRQEMNTEAFF
TRBV5-4	TRBJ2-2	NA	NA	15	TGTGCCAGCAGCGAGGCTAACCGTGTCACCGGGGAGCTGTTTTTT	CASSEANRVTGELFF
TRBV6-1	TRBJ1-2	NA	NA	15	TGTGCCAGCAGTGAAGCGTGGACAGTACTCTATGGCTACACCTTC	CASSEAWTVLYGYTF
TRBV24-1	TRBJ2-3	NA	once	13	TGTGCCACCAGTGATCACACCTTCGTTACGCAGTATTTT	CATSDHTFVTQYF
TRBV6-5	TRBJ2-7	NA	NA	13	TGTGCCAGCAGTTACGGGAGACGCTACGAGCAGTACTTC	CASSYGRRYEQYF
TRBV6-1	TRBJ1-2	NA	once	16	TGTGCCAGCAGTGAAATGACAGGCTCCCCCTGGAATGGCTACACCTTC	CASSEMTGSPWNGYTF
TRBV19	TRBJ1-2	TRBD1	NA	13	TGTGCCAGTAGGGACAGGGAAAACTATGGCTACACCTTC	CASRDRENYGYTF
TRBV25-1	TRBJ2-7	NA	NA	14	TGTGCCAGCAGTGAATGGGGGCAGGGTTGCGAGCAGTACTTC	CASSEWGQGCEQYF
TRBV12-3/TRBV12-4	TRBJ1-2	NA	few	13	TGTGCCAGCAGGTATTCAGGGAGGGCTGGCTACACCTTC	CASRYSGRAGYTF
TRBV19	TRBJ1-6	NA	NA	14	TGTGCCAGTAGTATTTCAGATTATAATTCACCCCTCCACTTT	CASSISDYNSPLHF
TRBV11-3	TRBJ2-3	TRBD2	NA	17	TGTGCCAGCAGCTTCTCCGGGACTACCTCTAGCACAGATACGCAGTATTTT	CASSFSGTTSSTDTQYF
TRBV4-1	TRBJ1-2	TRBD1	NA	15	TGCGCCAGCAGCCAAGATCGAGGACAGGGGGTCGGCTACACCTTC	CASSQDRGQGVGYTF
TRBV29-1	TRBJ2-2	NA	NA	13	TGCAGCGTTGGGACTCTCAACACCGGGGAGCTGTTTTTT	CSVGTLNTGELFF
TRBV28	TRBJ2-3	NA	NA	11	TGTGCCAGCAGTTCTTATGATACGCAGTATTTT	CASSSYDTQYF
TRBV7-2	TRBJ2-4	NA	NA	13	TGTGCCAGCAGCGAGGACCGAGGGAACATTCAGTACTTC	CASSEDRGNIQYF
TRBV6-5	TRBJ1-1	NA	NA	13	TGTGCCAGCAGGGAGACCATGAGCACTGAAGCTTTCTTT	CASRETMSTEAFF
TRBV5-1	TRBJ2-5	NA	NA	13	TGCGCCAGCAGCTTAATACTAAGGGAGACCCAGTACTTC	CASSLILRETQYF
TRBV9	TRBJ1-5	NA	NA	14	TGTGCCAGCAGCGTAGACACCAGGAATCAGCCCCAGCATTTT	CASSVDTRNQPQHF
TRBV14	TRBJ1-3	NA	NA	18	TGTGCCAGCAGCCCAGTCGGACGACTAAGTAGCTCTGGAAACACCATATATTTT	CASSPVGRLSSSGNTIYF
TRBV14	TRBJ2-1	TRBD1	NA	15	TGTGCCAGCAGCCAACTGACAGGGTCGTACAATGAGCAGTTCTTC	CASSQLTGSYNEQFF
TRBV7-2	TRBJ2-7	TRBD1	NA	16	TGTGCCAGCAGCTTAGCTCCGAGACAGGGGGGAAACGAGCAGTACTTC	CASSLAPRQGGNEQYF
TRBV11-2	TRBJ2-3	TRBD1	NA	15	TGTGCCAGCAGCCTAGGACAGGGGAGACCAGATACGCAGTATTTT	CASSLGQGRPDTQYF
TRBV19	TRBJ2-5	NA	NA	14	TGTGCCAGTAGTATAGGCAGGTTCCAAGAGACCCAGTACTTC	CASSIGRFQETQYF
TRBV19	TRBJ1-2	TRBD1	NA	14	TGTGCCAGTAATTCCAGGGGGCGCTACTACGGCTACACCTTC	CASNSRGRYYGYTF
TRBV6-2/TRBV6-3	TRBJ2-3	TRBD2	NA	17	TGTGCCAGCAGTTCGGGACTAGCGGGGGGGAGCACAGATACGCAGTATTTT	CASSSGLAGGSTDTQYF
TRBV6-6	TRBJ1-1	NA	NA	17	TGTGCCAGCAGTGCGACAGGATTATTGTCCCACGGCACTGAAGCTTTCTTT	CASSATGLLSHGTEAFF
TRBV11-2	TRBJ1-6	TRBD1	once	19	TGTGCCAGCAGCTTAGGACCGGGGACAGCGAGCTCCTATAATTCACCCCTCCACTTT	CASSLGPGTASSYNSPLHF
TRBV19	TRBJ1-1	TRBD1	once	17	TGTGCCAGTAGTCCGGGACAGGGCTATCCCTGGGACACTGAAGCTTTCTTT	CASSPGQGYPWDTEAFF
TRBV10-3	TRBJ2-1	NA	NA	13	TGTGCCATCGACCATAGCGGACACGGCGGGCAGTTCTTC	CAIDHSGHGGQFF
TRBV4-1	TRBJ2-5	NA	few	16	TGCGCCAGCAGCCAAGGCAATTCTGCAACCCGGGAGACCCAGTACTTC	CASSQGNSATRETQYF
TRBV5-1	TRBJ2-7	NA	NA	15	TGCGCCAGCAGCCCCGGCGGGACAGCCTCCTACGAGCAGTACTTC	CASSPGGTASYEQYF
TRBV6-5	TRBJ2-5	NA	once	12	TGTGCCAGCAGTTCCGACGGGGAGACCCAGTACTTC	CASSSDGETQYF
TRBV5-1	TRBJ1-1	NA	few	15	TGCGCCAGCAGCGCGGACAGCCCTGGGGGCACTGAAGCTTTCTTT	CASSADSPGGTEAFF
TRBV14	TRBJ2-3	TRBD1	NA	13	TGTGCCAGCAGCCAGGACAGGGGGGGGACGCAGTATTTT	CASSQDRGGTQYF
TRBV10-3	TRBJ2-3	TRBD2	NA	15	TGTGCCATCAGTTTACTAGCGGGGAGCACAGATACGCAGTATTTT	CAISLLAGSTDTQYF
TRBV9	TRBJ2-2	NA	NA	16	TGTGCCAGCAGCTCTTCCCCTAGGAAGAACACCGGGGAGCTGTTTTTT	CASSSSPRKNTGELFF
TRBV5-6	TRBJ1-1	NA	NA	12	TGTGCCAGCAGCTTGGCCAGGATTGAAGCTTTCTTT	CASSLARIEAFF
TRBV6-4	TRBJ1-2	TRBD1	few	12	TGTGCCAGCAGTGGCGGGACAGGGTTCTACACCTTC	CASSGGTGFYTF
TRBV4-1	TRBJ1-6	TRBD1	NA	15	TGCGCCAGCAGCCAAGACGGACAGGAGAATTCACCCCTCCACTTT	CASSQDGQENSPLHF
TRBV27	TRBJ2-7	TRBD1	NA	16	TGTGCCAGCAGTCTCACCGGACAGGGGATCTCCTACGAGCAGTACTTC	CASSLTGQGISYEQYF
TRBV4-2	TRBJ2-4	TRBD2	once	17	TGTGCCAGCAGCCAAGATTCTAGCGGGGGGGCTAGAAACATTCAGTACTTC	CASSQDSSGGARNIQYF
TRBV7-2	TRBJ1-6	NA	NA	14	TGTGCCAGCAGCTTAGCGCTCCCTCCTCGGGCCCTCCACTTT	CASSLALPPRALHF